The clone carrying this T cell receptor (beta chain) occurred a few times. Its antigen is unidentified. V dropped 5 bases and J dropped 5 bases, with 14 bases sitting between them. The CDR3 covers 15 residues. Per the germline V gene, CDR1 is SGDLS and CDR2 is YYNGEE. This sample was included in a study of Graves' ophthalmopathy and Graves' hyperthyroidism. Study results and caveats: The blood repertoire also included most expanded thyroid clonotypes above 0.001 frequency.

CDR3 regions of TCR beta were amplified from RNA transcripts. The authors performed first-round RT-PCR with HTBI primers and then a second-round multiplex PCR. TCRdb passed the multiplex PCR reads through MiXCR, listing each CDR3 protein once. The profile shows 740,000 or so distinct CDR3 sequences, roughly 40% of them singletons. The TCR was taken from an adult man with Graves' ophthalmopathy. The rearrangement joins TRBV9 to TRBJ1-6; D is uncertain. The sequencing sample was made of peripheral blood. As DNA, the CDR3 is TGTGCCAGCAGTTCTTTTAATCTGGATAATTCACCCCTCCACTTT. This translates into CASSSFNLDNSPLHF.